The entry below describes one T cell receptor beta chain. This sample is part of a study of control samples from healthy donors and cancer patients. The CDR3 is made up of 14 amino acids. Germline loops: CDR1 LNHDA, CDR2 SQIVND (reference sequence). V was trimmed by 6 bases and J by 0 bases, leaving 8 bases between them. The method was immunoSEQ multiplex PCR; TCRdb's version includes in-frame clones alone and lacks a portion of them. This table holds approximately 52,000 clones, approximately 95% found once. The sample comprised blood. This TCR derives from a woman aged 18-30 years in good health. The rearrangement joins TRBV19 to TRBJ1-4, with no clear D. The DNA for the CDR3 is TGTGCCAGTAGCATTTCCGCAACTAATGAAAAACTGTTTTTT. Residues: CASSISATNEKLFF.